This T cell receptor (beta chain) was identified in a study of blood T cell repertoires in COVID-19. Measured with immunoSEQ multiplex PCR; TCRdb has only the in-frame clones, and not every one. Found here are about 210,000 clones, around 85% of them singletons; the top ten hold just over 0.7%. V was pared by 3 bases and J by 5 bases, with 11 bases between. Germline V gene data show CDR1 as MNHEY and CDR2 as SMNVEV (reference sequence). The CDR3 spans 14 residues. The V call is TRBV27, the J call TRBJ1-5; perhaps TRBD1 as D (5 bases). The receptor was derived from a man in his forties or fifties with acute or convalescent COVID-19. Sequences were obtained from peripheral blood. In DNA, the CDR3 is TGTGCCAGCAGTTTCAGGGTTATAGATCAGCCCCAGCATTTT. Its translation: CASSFRVIDQPQHF.